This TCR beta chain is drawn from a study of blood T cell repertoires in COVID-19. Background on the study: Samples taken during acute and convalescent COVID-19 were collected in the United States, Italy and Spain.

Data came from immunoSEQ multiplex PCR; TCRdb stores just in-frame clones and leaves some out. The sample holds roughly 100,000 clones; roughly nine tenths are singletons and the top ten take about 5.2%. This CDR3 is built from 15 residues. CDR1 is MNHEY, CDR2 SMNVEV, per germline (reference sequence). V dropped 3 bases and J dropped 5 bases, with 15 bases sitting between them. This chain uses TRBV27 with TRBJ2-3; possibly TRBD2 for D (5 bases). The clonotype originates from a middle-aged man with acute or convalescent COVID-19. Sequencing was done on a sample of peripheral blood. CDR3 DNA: TGTGCCAGCAGTTTCATCCGGGGTTCAGGAGATACGCAGTATTTT. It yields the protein CASSFIRGSGDTQYF.